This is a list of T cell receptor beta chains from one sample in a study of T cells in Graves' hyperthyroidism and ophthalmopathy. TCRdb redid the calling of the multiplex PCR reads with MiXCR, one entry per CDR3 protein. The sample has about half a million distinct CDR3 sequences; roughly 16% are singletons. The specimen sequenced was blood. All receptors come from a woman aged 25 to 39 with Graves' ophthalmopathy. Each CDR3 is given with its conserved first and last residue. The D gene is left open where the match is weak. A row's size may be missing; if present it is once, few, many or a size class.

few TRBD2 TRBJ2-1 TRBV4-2 TGTGCCAGCAGCCCTCCCGGACTAGAGGTCAATGAGCAGTTCTTC CASSPPGLEVNEQFF
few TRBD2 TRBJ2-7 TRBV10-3 TGTGCCGGCGGGAGGGTAGACTACGAGCAGTACTTC CAGGRVDYEQYF
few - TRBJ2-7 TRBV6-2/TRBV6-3 TGTGCCACCTGGGGTGGCTACGAGCAGTACTTC CATWGGYEQYF
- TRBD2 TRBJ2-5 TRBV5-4 TGTGCCAGCAGCTTTAGCGGGACAATAGAGACCCAGTACTTC CASSFSGTIETQYF
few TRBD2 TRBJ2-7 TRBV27 TGTGCCAGCAGTTCACTAGCGGGACTAGACGAGCAGTACTTC CASSSLAGLDEQYF
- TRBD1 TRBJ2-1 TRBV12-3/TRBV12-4 TGTGCCAGCAGCCCCGCCCAGGGGGACAATGAGCAGTTCTTC CASSPAQGDNEQFF
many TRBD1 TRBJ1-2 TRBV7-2 TGTGCCAGCAGCTTTTACAGGGGTGGTTCGGGCTACACCTTC CASSFYRGGSGYTF
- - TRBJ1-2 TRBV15 TGTGCCACCAGCAGAGTTTTAGAAGGGAGCGGCTACACCTTC CATSRVLEGSGYTF
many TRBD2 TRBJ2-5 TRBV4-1 TGCGCCAGCAGCCATCCAACTAGCGGGAAAGAGACCCAGTACTTC CASSHPTSGKETQYF
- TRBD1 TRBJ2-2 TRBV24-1 TGTGCCACCGAGGGGGCCGACACCGGGGAGCTGTTTTTT CATEGADTGELFF
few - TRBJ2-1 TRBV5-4 TGTGCCCCTGGGGCAGGGCCCGGGGAGCAGTTCTTC CAPGAGPGEQFF
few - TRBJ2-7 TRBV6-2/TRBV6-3 TGTGCCAGCAGTTACTCAGCCAACTACGAGCAGTACTTC CASSYSANYEQYF
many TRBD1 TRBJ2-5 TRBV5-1 TGCGCCAGCAGCTTCCCAGGGGGAGTTCGGGAGACCCAGTACTTC CASSFPGGVRETQYF
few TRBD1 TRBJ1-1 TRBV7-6 TGTGCCAGCAGCTTAGGTAGGGACAGGTACACTGAAGCTTTCTTT CASSLGRDRYTEAFF
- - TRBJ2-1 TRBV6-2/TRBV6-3 TGTGCCAGCAGTTACTCTCATCATTTTGCGGGTATGAATGAGCAGTTCTTC CASSYSHHFAGMNEQFF
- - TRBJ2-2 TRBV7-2 TGTGCCAGCAGCTTAAACCAGGCCGGGGAGCTGTTTTTT CASSLNQAGELFF
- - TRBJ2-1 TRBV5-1 TGCGCCAGCAGCTCCTCCGGTGCCCGTTTCAATGAGCAGTTCTTC CASSSSGARFNEQFF
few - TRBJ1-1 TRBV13 TGTGCCAGCAGCCCCATGGGGGAGGGGGGATCGAACACTGAAGCTTTCTTT CASSPMGEGGSNTEAFF
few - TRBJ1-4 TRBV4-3 TGCGCCAGCAGCCAAAGGGACTGGCCTAATGAAAAACTGTTTTTT CASSQRDWPNEKLFF
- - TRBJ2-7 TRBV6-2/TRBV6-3 TGTGCCAGCAATGACGGCGGTTCCTACGAGCAGTACTTC CASNDGGSYEQYF
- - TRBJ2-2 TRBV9 TGTGCCAGCAGCGTAGCTACAGCGGAAAACACCGGGGAGCTGTTTTTT CASSVATAENTGELFF
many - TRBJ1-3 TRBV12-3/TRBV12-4 TGTGCCAGCAGCATGACAGCCTCTGGAAACACCATATATTTT CASSMTASGNTIYF
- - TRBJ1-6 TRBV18 TGTGCCAGCTCACCGGCCGGGACTTCTGATTCACCCCTCCACTTT CASSPAGTSDSPLHF
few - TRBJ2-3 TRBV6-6 TGTGCCAGCAGTTACTCGAACCGGTATGCGCAGTATTTT CASSYSNRYAQYF
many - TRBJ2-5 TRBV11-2 TGTGCCAGCAGCACAACTAGAGCCCAGTACTTC CASSTTRAQYF
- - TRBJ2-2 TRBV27 TGTGCCAGCAGCCACGCCGGGACCCTTGGCGGGGAGCTGTTTTTT CASSHAGTLGGELFF
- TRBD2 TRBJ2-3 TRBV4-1 TGCGCCAGCAGCCAAGAAAAGTCCATAGCGGGAAGCTTCACAGATACGCAGTATTTT CASSQEKSIAGSFTDTQYF
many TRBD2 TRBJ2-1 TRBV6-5 TGTGCCAGCAGTTACGGTAGCGGGAGGCCCTACAATGAGCAGTTCTTC CASSYGSGRPYNEQFF
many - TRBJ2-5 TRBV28 TGTGCCAGCAGTTTGGGGGGCTCGAGAGGGCGGGTAGAGACCCAGTACTTC CASSLGGSRGRVETQYF
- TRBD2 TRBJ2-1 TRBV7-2 TGTGCCAGCAGCCAAGCCGAGGGGCTAGCGGGAAACAATGAGCAGTTCTTC CASSQAEGLAGNNEQFF
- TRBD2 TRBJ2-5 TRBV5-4 TGTGCCAGCAGCTTACCTAGCGGGATGGCCGAGACCCAGTACTTC CASSLPSGMAETQYF
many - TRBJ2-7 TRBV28 TGTGCCAGCAGCCGAGGGTACTACGAGCAGTACTTC CASSRGYYEQYF
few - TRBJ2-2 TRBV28 TGTGCCAGCAGTGACCGGGCCCCTGGGACCAGGGAGCTGTTTTTT CASSDRAPGTRELFF
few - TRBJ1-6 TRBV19 TGTGCCTCGGCCGTGAGCTCCTATAATTCACCCCTCCACTTT CASAVSSYNSPLHF
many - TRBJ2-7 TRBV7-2 TGTGCCAGCAGCTTAAGACTAGCCTACGAGCAGTACTTC CASSLRLAYEQYF
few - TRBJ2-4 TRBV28 TGTGCCAGCAGTTCTGGGGTCGCGATGGCTCCAGGGGACATTCAGTACTTC CASSSGVAMAPGDIQYF
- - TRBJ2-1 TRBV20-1 TGCAGTGCTAGGAGAGAGCCTGTCCAGGGTGAGCAGTTCTTC CSARREPVQGEQFF
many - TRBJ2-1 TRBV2 TGTGCCAGCAGTGACACCCCCTCTCACAGTGGCTTAAATGAGCAGTTCTTC CASSDTPSHSGLNEQFF
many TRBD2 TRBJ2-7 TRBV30 TGTGCCTGGAGTGTAAGCGGGAGTGCCTACGAGCAGTACTTC CAWSVSGSAYEQYF
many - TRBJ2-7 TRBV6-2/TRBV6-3 TGTGCCAGCAGTCCCCGGGACTGGGACGAGCAGTACTTC CASSPRDWDEQYF
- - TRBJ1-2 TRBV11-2 TGTGCCAGCAGCACCCTAGAGGGGGGGGGCTATGGCTACACCTTC CASSTLEGGGYGYTF
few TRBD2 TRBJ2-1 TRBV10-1 TGCGCCAGCAGTGGCACGGGTAGGGCGGGGGGCTCCTACAATGAGCAGTTCTTC CASSGTGRAGGSYNEQFF
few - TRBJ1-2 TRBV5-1 TGCGCCAGCAGCTTAACAGTTTTGGGGGATGGCTACACCTTC CASSLTVLGDGYTF
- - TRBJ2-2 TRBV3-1 TGTGCCAGCAGCCAATCGCCAGGGAGAGGCGCCGGGGAGCTGTTTTTT CASSQSPGRGAGELFF
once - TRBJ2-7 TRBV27 TGTGCCAGCAGTTTAGGCCCGGGGTCCGACGAGCAGTACTTC CASSLGPGSDEQYF
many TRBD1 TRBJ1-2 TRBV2 TGTGCCAGTCGCCGGGACAGGCACGTCTATGGCTACACCTTC CASRRDRHVYGYTF
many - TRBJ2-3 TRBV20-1 TGCAGTGCTAGAGCTCCCCCGGGGCAGGCCACCGGGGGAGATACGCAGTATTTT CSARAPPGQATGGDTQYF
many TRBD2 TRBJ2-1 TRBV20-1 TGCAGTGCTAGGGACCCTCGGACTAGCCCCAGGGATGAGCAGTTCTTC CSARDPRTSPRDEQFF
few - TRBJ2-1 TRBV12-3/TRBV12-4 TGTGCCAGCAGCGGGGCTGAGCAGTTCTTC CASSGAEQFF
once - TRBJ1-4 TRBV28 TGTGCCAGCCAAAGACTTACAGGTGAAAAACTGTTTTTT CASQRLTGEKLFF
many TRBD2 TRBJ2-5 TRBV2 TGTGCCAGCATTACACTAGCGGGAGTTCGAGAGACCCAGTACTTC CASITLAGVRETQYF
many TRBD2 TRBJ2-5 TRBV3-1 TGTGCCAGCAGCCCCTTTAGCGGGGGGGGCCGGGAGACCCAGTACTTC CASSPFSGGGRETQYF
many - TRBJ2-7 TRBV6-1 TGTGCCAGCAGCGTATCTGCGGGTATGGGACCCTCCGAGCAGTACTTC CASSVSAGMGPSEQYF
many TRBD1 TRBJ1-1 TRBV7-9 TGTGCCAGCTCTGGGGGACAGGGGAAAACTGAAGCTTTCTTT CASSGGQGKTEAFF
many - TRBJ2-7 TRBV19 TGTGCCAGTAGTATAGGGGGAACGTCCTACGAGCAGTACTTC CASSIGGTSYEQYF
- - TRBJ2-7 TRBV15 TGTGCCACCAGCAGAGGAGGGGCCGGCGAGCAGTACTTC CATSRGGAGEQYF
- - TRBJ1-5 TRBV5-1 TGCGCCAGCAGCTTGGTGGACAGTAGCAATCAGCCCCAGCATTTT CASSLVDSSNQPQHF